This T cell receptor (beta chain) was sequenced for a study of T cell responses to AZD1222 COVID-19 vaccine. The method was immunoSEQ multiplex PCR; TCRdb's version includes in-frame clones alone and lacks a portion of them. Of some 150,000 clones listed, more than 75% are singletons. This clone was picked up one time. V lost 3 bases, J lost 6 bases, and 9 bases lay in between. From germline, CDR1 is SGHTA and CDR2 FQGNSA. The length of the CDR3 is 14 residues. This sample comprised peripheral blood, obtained on day 0 of MenACWY control vaccination. This sequence joins TRBV7-2 and TRBJ1-6, with D unclear. This clonotype originated in an adult in good health. The CDR3: CASSLGGINSPLHF. For the CDR3, the DNA is TGTGCCAGCAGCTTGGGAGGGATTAATTCACCCCTCCACTTT.